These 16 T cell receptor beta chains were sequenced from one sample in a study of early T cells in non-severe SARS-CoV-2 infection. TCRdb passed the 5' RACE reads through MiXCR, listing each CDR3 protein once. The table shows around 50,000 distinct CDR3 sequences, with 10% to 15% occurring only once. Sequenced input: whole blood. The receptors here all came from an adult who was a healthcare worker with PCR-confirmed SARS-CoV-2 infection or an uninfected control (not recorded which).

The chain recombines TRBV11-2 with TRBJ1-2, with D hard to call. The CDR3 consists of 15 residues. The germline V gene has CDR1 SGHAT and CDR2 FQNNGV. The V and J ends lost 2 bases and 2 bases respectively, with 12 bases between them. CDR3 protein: CASSLRQALNYGYTF. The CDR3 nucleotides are TGTGCCAGCAGCTTACGTCAGGCCCTGAACTATGGCTACACCTTC.

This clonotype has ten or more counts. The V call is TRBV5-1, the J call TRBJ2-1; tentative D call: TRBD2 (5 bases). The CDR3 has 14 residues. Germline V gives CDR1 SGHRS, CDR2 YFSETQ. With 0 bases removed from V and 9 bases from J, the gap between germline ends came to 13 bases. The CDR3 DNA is TGCGCCAGCAGCTTGGTGGGCGCGGCGGGTGAGCAGTTCTTC. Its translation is CASSLVGAAGEQFF.

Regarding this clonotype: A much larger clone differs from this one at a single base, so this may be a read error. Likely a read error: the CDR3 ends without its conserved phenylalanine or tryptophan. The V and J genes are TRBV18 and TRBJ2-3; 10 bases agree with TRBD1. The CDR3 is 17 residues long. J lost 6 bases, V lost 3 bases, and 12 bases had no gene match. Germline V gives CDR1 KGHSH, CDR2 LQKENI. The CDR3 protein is CASSPSHRQGAGDTQYL. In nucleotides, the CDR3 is TGTGCCAGCTCACCCTCCCACCGACAGGGGGCAGGGGATACGCAGTATTTA.

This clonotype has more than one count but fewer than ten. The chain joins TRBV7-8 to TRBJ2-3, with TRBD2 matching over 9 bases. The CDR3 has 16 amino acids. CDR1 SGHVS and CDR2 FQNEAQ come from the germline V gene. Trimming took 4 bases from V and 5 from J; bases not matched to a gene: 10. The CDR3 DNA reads TGTGCCAGCAGCTCCCCAGGCGGGGGGGCCATAGATACGCAGTATTTT. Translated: CASSSPGGGAIDTQYF. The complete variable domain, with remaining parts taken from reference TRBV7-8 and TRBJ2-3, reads GAGVSQSPRYKVAKRGQDVALRCDPISGHVSLFWYQQALGQGPEFLTYFQNEAQLDKSGLPSDRFFAERPEGSVSTLKIQRTQQEDSAVYLCASSSPGGGAIDTQYFGPGTRLTVL.

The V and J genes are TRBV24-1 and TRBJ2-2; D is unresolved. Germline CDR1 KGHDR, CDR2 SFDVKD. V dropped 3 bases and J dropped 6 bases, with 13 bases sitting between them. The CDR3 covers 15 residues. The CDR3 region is CATSDIQVSAGELFF. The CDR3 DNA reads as TGTGCCACCAGTGATATTCAAGTCAGTGCCGGGGAGCTGTTTTTT.

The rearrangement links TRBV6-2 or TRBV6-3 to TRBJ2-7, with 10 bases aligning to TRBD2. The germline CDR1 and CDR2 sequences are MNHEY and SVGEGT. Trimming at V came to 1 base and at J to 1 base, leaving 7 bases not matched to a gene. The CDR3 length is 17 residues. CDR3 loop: CASSYLVGLAVSYEQYF. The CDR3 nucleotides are TGTGCCAGCAGTTACTTGGTTGGACTAGCGGTATCCTACGAGCAGTACTTC.

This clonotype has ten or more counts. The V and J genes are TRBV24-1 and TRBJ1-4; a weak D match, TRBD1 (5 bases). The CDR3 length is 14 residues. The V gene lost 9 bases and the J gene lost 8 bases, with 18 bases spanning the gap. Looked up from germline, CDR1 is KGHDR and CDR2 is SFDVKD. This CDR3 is CATPPDGGGEKLFF. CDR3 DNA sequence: TGTGCCACCCCCCCCGACGGGGGGGGAGAAAAACTGTTTTTT.

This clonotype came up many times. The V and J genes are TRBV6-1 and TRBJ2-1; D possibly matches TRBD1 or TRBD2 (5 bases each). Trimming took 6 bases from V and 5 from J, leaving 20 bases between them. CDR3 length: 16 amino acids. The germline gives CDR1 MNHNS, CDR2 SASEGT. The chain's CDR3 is CASRYTPGTGNNEQFF. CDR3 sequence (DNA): TGTGCCAGCAGATATACACCAGGGACGGGGAACAATGAGCAGTTCTTC.

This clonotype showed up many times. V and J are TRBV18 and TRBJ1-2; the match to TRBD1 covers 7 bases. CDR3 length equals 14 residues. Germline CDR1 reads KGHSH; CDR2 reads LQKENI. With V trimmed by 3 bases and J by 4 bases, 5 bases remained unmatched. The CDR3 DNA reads TGTGCCAGCTCACCGACAGGGCCCAGCTATGGCTACACCTTC. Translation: CASSPTGPSYGYTF.

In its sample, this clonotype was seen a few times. Here the CDR3 reads CATSEPPSGPYNEQFF. DNA for the CDR3: TGTGCCACCAGTGAGCCTCCTAGCGGCCCATACAATGAGCAGTTCTTC. This chain uses TRBV24-1 with TRBJ2-1; 7 bases are shared with TRBD2. The V gene's germline CDR1 is KGHDR and CDR2 SFDVKD. The J segment lost 4 bases and the V segment lost 4 bases, leaving 9 bases of the junction unmatched. The CDR3 consists of 16 residues.

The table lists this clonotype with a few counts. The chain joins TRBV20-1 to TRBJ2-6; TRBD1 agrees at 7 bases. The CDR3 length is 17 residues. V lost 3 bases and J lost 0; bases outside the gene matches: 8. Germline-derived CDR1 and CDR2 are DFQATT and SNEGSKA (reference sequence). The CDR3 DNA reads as TGCAGTGCTAGGGGACAGCCCATCCTCTCTGGGGCCAACGTCCTGACTTTC. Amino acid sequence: CSARGQPILSGANVLTF.

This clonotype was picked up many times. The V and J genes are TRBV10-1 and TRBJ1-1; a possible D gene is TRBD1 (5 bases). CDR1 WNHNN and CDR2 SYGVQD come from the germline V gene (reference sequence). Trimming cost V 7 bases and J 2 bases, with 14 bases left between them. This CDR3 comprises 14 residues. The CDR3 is CASTLGQDNTEAFF. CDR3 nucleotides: TGCGCCAGCACCTTGGGGCAGGACAACACTGAAGCTTTCTTT.

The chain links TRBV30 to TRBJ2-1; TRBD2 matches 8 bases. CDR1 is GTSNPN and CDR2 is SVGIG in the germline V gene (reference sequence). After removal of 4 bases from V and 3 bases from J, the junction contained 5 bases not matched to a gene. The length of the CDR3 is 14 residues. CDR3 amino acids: CAWNLAGGYNEQFF. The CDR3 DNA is TGTGCCTGGAATCTGGCGGGAGGCTACAATGAGCAGTTCTTC.

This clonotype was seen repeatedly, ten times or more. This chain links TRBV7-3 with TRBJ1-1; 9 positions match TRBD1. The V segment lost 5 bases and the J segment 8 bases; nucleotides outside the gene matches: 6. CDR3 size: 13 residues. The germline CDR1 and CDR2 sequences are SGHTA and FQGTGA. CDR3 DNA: TGTGCCAGCAGCCCAGAGACAGGGGGAGAAGCTTTCTTT. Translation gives CASSPETGGEAFF.

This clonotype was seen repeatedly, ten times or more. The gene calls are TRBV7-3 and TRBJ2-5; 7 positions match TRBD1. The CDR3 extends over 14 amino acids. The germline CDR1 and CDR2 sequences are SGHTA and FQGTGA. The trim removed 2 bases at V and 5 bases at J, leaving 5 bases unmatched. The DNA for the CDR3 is TGTGCCAGCAGCTTATACAGGGGTGCTGAGACCCAGTACTTC. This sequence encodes CASSLYRGAETQYF.

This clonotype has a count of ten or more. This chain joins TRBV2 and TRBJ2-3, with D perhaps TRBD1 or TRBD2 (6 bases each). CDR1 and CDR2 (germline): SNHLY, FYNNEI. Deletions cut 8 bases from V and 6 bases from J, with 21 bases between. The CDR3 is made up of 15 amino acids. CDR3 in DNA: TGTGCCAGCGGACCCCGTGAGGGGGGCAGTGATACGCAGTATTTT. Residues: CASGPREGGSDTQYF. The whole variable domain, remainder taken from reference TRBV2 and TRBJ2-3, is EPEVTQTPSHQVTQMGQEVILRCVPISNHLYFYWYRQILGQKVEFLVSFYNNEISEKSEIFDDQFSVERPDGSNFTLKIRSTKLEDSAMYFCASGPREGGSDTQYFGPGTRLTVL.